Sequencing of this T cell receptor (beta chain) was carried out in a study of blood T cell repertoires in COVID-19. Whole-study context: PBMCs, B-cell-depleted T cells, or T cells were the source of the cDNA or gDNA that made up the material.

Participants spanned ages about 18 to 100 years and resided in 20 to 30 US areas. Grouping used clinical history reported by participants in a survey and questionnaire. Trimming cost V 3 bases and J 10 bases; bases outside gene matches: 16. This CDR3 spans 17 amino acids. Germline CDR1 reads LGHDT; CDR2 reads YNNKEL (reference sequence). Some clones are missing from TCRdb's copy, which holds only in-frame ones; the method was immunoSEQ multiplex PCR. There are 150,000 or so clones in the sample; about 80% occur only once, and roughly 3.4% lies in the top ten. The sequencing sample was made of PBMCs or T cells enriched from blood (not recorded which). V gene TRBV3-1 (or the pseudogene TRBV3-2) combines with J gene TRBJ2-1; 9 bases are a match to TRBD2. The clonotype originates from a woman aged 60-75 years who had recovered from COVID-19. The CDR3 protein is CASSHRGVAGAKNEQFF. The CDR3 DNA follows: TGTGCCAGCAGCCATCGAGGGGTAGCGGGGGCCAAAAACGAGCAGTTCTTC.